One and the same sample provided the 29 T cell receptor beta chains below, sequenced in a study of identical twins. TCRdb re-analysed the 5' RACE reads in MiXCR, keeping a single row per CDR3 protein. The data contain around 240,000 distinct CDR3 sequences, around 7% of them singletons. This same sample was also taken into another study, of yellow fever vaccine responses in identical twins.

The sequenced sample consisted of memory (CD45RO+) T cells sorted from blood. Receptor source: a woman in her late teens or twenties in good health.

The rearrangement links TRBV19 to TRBJ2-1, with 7 positions matching TRBD2. Germline V gives CDR1 LNHDA, CDR2 SQIVND (reference sequence). J lost 4 bases, V lost 4 bases, and 10 bases had no gene match. The CDR3 length is 16 residues. CDR3 coding DNA: TGTGCCAGTAGTAGGAGCGGGACTGCCAGTTACAATGAGCAGTTCTTC. It codes for CASSRSGTASYNEQFF.

At least ten counts were recorded for this clonotype. This sequence joins TRBV5-1 and TRBJ2-3; TRBD1 is a possible D gene (5 bases). The germline V and J ends were trimmed by 4 bases and 0 bases, with 18 bases remaining between them. Germline CDR1 SGHRS, CDR2 YFSETQ. This CDR3 region has 17 residues. CDR3 DNA: TGCGCCAGCAGCCGACAGCCCGCTGGGGTTAGCACAGATACGCAGTATTTT. Translated, it gives CASSRQPAGVSTDTQYF.

This clonotype appeared many times. This chain joins TRBV6-4 and TRBJ2-1; TRBD1 aligns across 10 bases. Germline CDR1 MRHNA, CDR2 SNTAGT. V lost 5 bases and J lost 10; bases outside the gene matches: 11. This CDR3 spans 15 amino acids. The CDR3 DNA is TGTGCCAGCAGTCGGACCGGGACAGGGGTGGAAGAGCAGTTCTTC. Translation: CASSRTGTGVEEQFF.

The V call is TRBV18, the J call TRBJ2-3, with D unresolved. The germline V gene encodes CDR1 KGHSH and CDR2 LQKENI. This CDR3 spans 12 amino acids. The V end lost 2 bases, the J end lost 4 bases, and 4 bases lay between the germline ends. CDR3 sequence reads: CASSPFSDTQYF. The CDR3 DNA reads as TGTGCCAGCTCACCATTTTCAGATACGCAGTATTTT. Together with reference TRBV18 and TRBJ2-3, the CDR3 gives the full variable domain: NAGVMQNPRHLVRRRGQEARLRCSPMKGHSHVYWYRQLPEEGLKFMVYLQKENIIDESGMPKERFSAEFPKEGPSILRIQQVVRGDSAAYFCASSPFSDTQYFGPGTRLTVL.

The table lists this clonotype with a few counts. A read error may explain this, as a much larger clone is one base away. The J gene is TRBJ2-1, the V gene TRBV5-6; D not certain. The germline CDR1 and CDR2 sequences are SGHDT and YYEEEE. V was clipped by 3 bases and J by 5 bases, with 3 bases between them. This CDR3 is built from 11 residues. The DNA of the CDR3 is TGTGCCAGCAGCTGGGACAATGAGCAGTTCTTC. This sequence encodes CASSWDNEQFF.

V usage is TRBV5-1 and J usage is TRBJ1-4; the D gene is possibly TRBD1 (6 bases). CDR3 size: 16 residues. Trimming pared 1 base from V and 5 bases from J, leaving 15 bases between. Germline lookup yields CDR1 SGHRS and CDR2 YFSETQ. Here the CDR3 reads CASSLSLQDSNEKLFF. The CDR3 DNA reads as TGCGCCAGCAGCTTGTCTCTCCAGGACAGCAATGAAAAACTGTTTTTT.

This clonotype was observed a handful of times. The chain carries TRBV9 and TRBJ2-7; 11 bases align to TRBD2. In germline, CDR1 is SGDLS, CDR2 YYNGEE. Trimming took 4 bases from V and 0 from J; bases not matched to a gene: 3. The CDR3 consists of 15 residues. CDR3 residues: CASSPGTSGSYEQYF. The CDR3 bases are TGTGCCAGCAGCCCCGGGACTAGCGGCTCCTACGAGCAGTACTTC.

The chain links TRBV7-2 to TRBJ1-2; 7 nucleotides align to TRBD1. CDR1 is SGHTA, CDR2 FQGNSA, per germline. The CDR3 length is 15 residues. V trimming: 2 bases; J trimming: 6 bases; junction bases outside the gene matches: 9. In DNA form, the CDR3 reads TGTGCCAGCAGCTTAATGTCCGACAGGGTGAATGGCTACACCTTC. This translates into CASSLMSDRVNGYTF.

This clonotype came up many times. The chain recombines TRBV11-1 with TRBJ2-1, with 7 bases fitting TRBD2. V lost 1 base to trimming and J lost 0 bases; unmatched junction nucleotides: 9. This CDR3 spans 18 amino acids. Germline values: CDR1 SGHAT, CDR2 FQDESV (reference sequence). The CDR3 here is CASSLDPRAGSSYNEQFF. The DNA for the CDR3 is TGTGCCAGCAGCTTAGATCCGCGAGCGGGGAGCTCCTACAATGAGCAGTTCTTC.

The chain couples TRBV11-2 to TRBJ2-5; 9 bases are a match to TRBD1. In germline, CDR1 is SGHAT, CDR2 FQNNGV. The CDR3 covers 13 residues. The V and J ends lost 6 bases and 4 bases, in that order; junction bases with no gene match: 3. CDR3 coding DNA: TGTGCCAGCAGTACAGGGGGCGGAGAGACCCAGTACTTC. It is translated as CASSTGGGETQYF.

This clonotype came up a few times. The chain employs TRBV2 and TRBJ2-6; D is perhaps TRBD1 (6 bases). CDR1 and CDR2 (germline): SNHLY, FYNNEI. This CDR3 is 16 amino acids long. Trimming removed 3 bases at V and 0 bases at J, with 9 bases between. In nucleotides, the CDR3 is TGTGCCAGCAGTGATACAGGGCTCTCTGGGGCCAACGTCCTGACTTTC. Encoded protein: CASSDTGLSGANVLTF.

About this clonotype itself: At one boundary the junction diverges from the germline segment, which might be a read error. This chain joins TRBV28 and TRBJ1-1; D may be TRBD1 (6 bases). Germline CDR1 and CDR2: MDHEN and SYDVKM. CDR3 length: 15 residues. Here the CDR3 DNA reads TGTGCCAGCAGTCTCGACAGGTCCCTGAAGACTGAAGCTTTCTTT. Its translation: CASSLDRSLKTEAFF.

The table lists this clonotype with many counts. The genes are TRBV12-3 or TRBV12-4 and TRBJ1-2; 9 positions match TRBD1. CDR3 size: 16 residues. The ends lost 7 bases at V and 4 bases at J; junction bases unmatched: 13. The CDR3 bases are TGTGCCAGCACCCTTGGGTTAGGGACAGGGAGCTATGGCTACACCTTC. Its protein is CASTLGLGTGSYGYTF.

This clonotype was found a few times. The V call is TRBV12-3 or TRBV12-4, the J call TRBJ2-5, with D tentatively TRBD1 (5 bases). This CDR3 region has 14 residues. V gave up 2 bases and J gave up 1 base, with 8 bases separating them. The CDR3 nucleotides are TGTGCCAGCAGTTTATGGGGCTTCCAAGAGACCCAGTACTTC. Protein sequence: CASSLWGFQETQYF.

This clonotype was seen ten or more times. J is TRBJ1-1 and V is TRBV6-1; D remains unclear. The V gene lost 5 bases and the J gene lost 3 bases, with 10 bases spanning the gap. Germline V gene sequence: CDR1 MNHNS, CDR2 SASEGT. The CDR3 runs to 13 residues. CDR3 in amino acids: CASSPGWDTEAFF. In DNA form, the CDR3 reads TGTGCCAGCAGTCCCGGGTGGGACACTGAAGCTTTCTTT.

The sample holds many counts of this clonotype. The chain recombines TRBV20-1 with TRBJ2-5; possible D gene TRBD2, 7 bases. The V end lost 5 bases, the J end lost 5 bases, and 15 bases lay between the germline ends. The CDR3 extends over 13 amino acids. The V gene's germline CDR1 is DFQATT and CDR2 SNEGSKA (reference sequence). The CDR3 sequence is CSARHGGPETQYF. The CDR3, as DNA: TGCAGTGCTCGTCACGGGGGGCCCGAGACCCAGTACTTC.

This chain links TRBV28 with TRBJ1-2, with D possibly TRBD1 on 5 matching bases. This CDR3 contains 14 residues. V lost 5 bases to trimming and J lost 8 bases, with 18 bases between them. CDR1 and CDR2 (germline): MDHEN, SYDVKM. DNA of the CDR3: TGTGCCAGCAGTACCCGAAGGGGAGGGAAGGGCTACACCTTC. Amino acids: CASSTRRGGKGYTF.

This clonotype came up many times. V gene TRBV10-3 combines with J gene TRBJ2-1, with 7 bases lining up with TRBD1. Looked up from germline, CDR1 is ENHRY and CDR2 is SYGVKD. This CDR3 is built from 16 residues. Trimming removed 4 bases from V and 0 bases from J; junction bases left unmatched: 6. The CDR3: CAISATGANSYNEQFF. Here the CDR3 DNA reads TGTGCCATCAGTGCAACAGGGGCTAACTCCTACAATGAGCAGTTCTTC.

The sample holds a few counts of this clonotype. The chain's CDR3 is CASSQATSGIVTDTQYF. Written as DNA, the CDR3 is TGTGCCAGCAGCCAAGCTACCAGCGGGATTGTGACAGATACGCAGTATTTT. V is TRBV4-2 and J is TRBJ2-3; the match to TRBD2 covers 7 bases. Trimming at V came to 1 base and at J to 3 bases, leaving 10 bases not matched to a gene. Germline V lookup: CDR1 LGHNA, CDR2 YNFKEQ. The CDR3 runs to 17 residues.

This clonotype was observed many times. The rearrangement links TRBV2 to TRBJ2-2, with D perhaps matching TRBD2 (7 bases). Germline V gene lookup returns CDR1 SNHLY and CDR2 FYNNEI. V was cut by 6 bases and J by 0 bases, with 11 bases left in between. The CDR3 extends over 15 amino acids. Here the CDR3 DNA reads TGTGCCAGCAGCGGGGGGCCCGCGAACACCGGGGAGCTGTTTTTT. Translation gives CASSGGPANTGELFF.

This clonotype was seen repeatedly, ten times or more. The CDR3 DNA is TGTGCCAGCAGTTCTCGGACAAGGACAGAGACCCAGTACTTC. Translation: CASSSRTRTETQYF. The gene calls are TRBV12-3 or TRBV12-4 and TRBJ2-5, with D possibly TRBD1 on 5 matching bases. V gave up 4 bases and J gave up 4 bases, with 13 bases separating them. The CDR3 extends over 14 amino acids.

This clonotype was recorded at least ten times. The chain uses TRBV5-6 and TRBJ2-3, with 9 bases lining up with TRBD2. Trimming took 2 bases from V and 5 from J; bases not matched to a gene: 6. The germline V gene has CDR1 SGHDT and CDR2 YYEEEE. CDR3 length equals 15 residues. This CDR3 is CASSFLAGKGDTQYF. Written as DNA, the CDR3 is TGTGCCAGCAGCTTCCTAGCGGGGAAGGGAGATACGCAGTATTTT.

This clonotype was seen only a few times. This chain links TRBV20-1 with TRBJ2-5, with D possibly being TRBD2 (5 bases). V dropped 3 bases and J dropped 5 bases, with 13 bases sitting between them. Germline assignment: CDR1 DFQATT and CDR2 SNEGSKA (reference sequence). The CDR3 consists of 13 residues. DNA of the CDR3: TGCAGTGCTAGTCGTACTAGTGGGGAGACCCAGTACTTC. Amino acid sequence: CSASRTSGETQYF.

The rearrangement uses TRBV10-3 and TRBJ1-6; no reliable D call. The CDR3 loop spans 12 amino acids. The germline V gene has CDR1 ENHRY and CDR2 SYGVKD. Trimming cost V 7 bases and J 8 bases, with 9 bases left between them. This CDR3 is CAITPADSPLHF. The CDR3 region has the DNA TGTGCCATCACTCCGGCTGATTCACCCCTCCACTTT.

This clonotype turned up a few times. V gene TRBV9 combines with J gene TRBJ2-5; 12 bases map to TRBD2. The length of the CDR3 is 15 residues. Germline CDR1 SGDLS, CDR2 YYNGEE. Unmatched junction bases numbered 6, after V lost 4 bases and J lost 5 bases. The CDR3 DNA reads as TGTGCCAGCAGCCCCACTAGCGGGGGGCCCGAGACCCAGTACTTC. Translating gives CASSPTSGGPETQYF.

There are many counts of this clonotype. The V gene is TRBV7-2, the J gene TRBJ2-2, with D uncertain. The CDR3 has 15 residues. The germline gives CDR1 SGHTA, CDR2 FQGNSA. Trimming took 1 base from V and 4 from J, leaving 10 bases between them. The CDR3 nucleotides read TGTGCCAGCAGCTTAGTCACTATCGGCACCGGGGAGCTGTTTTTT. Translation gives CASSLVTIGTGELFF.

This clonotype appeared many times. The V and J genes are TRBV6-5 and TRBJ1-1, with TRBD1 matching over 8 bases. Losses at the gene ends were 4 bases for V and 6 bases for J; bases not matched to a gene: 7. Germline V lookup: CDR1 MNHEY, CDR2 SVGAGI. The CDR3 spans 14 residues. The DNA of the CDR3 is TGTGCCAGCAGTTCCCGGACAGGGTCCGCTGAAGCTTTCTTT. Translation gives CASSSRTGSAEAFF.

For the CDR3, the DNA is TGTGCCAGCAGTTTAGTATGGTCAGGGGGGACCACCGGGGAGCTGTTTTTT. Its translation is CASSLVWSGGTTGELFF. This chain uses TRBV12-3 or TRBV12-4 with TRBJ2-2; D may be TRBD1 (7 bases). Trimming stripped 1 base from V and 4 bases from J, with 16 bases between. This CDR3 is 17 amino acids long.

This clonotype was counted only a few times. This sequence joins TRBV18 and TRBJ1-1, with D unclear. V was pared by 8 bases and J by 0 bases, with 13 bases between. This CDR3 is built from 14 residues. CDR1 and CDR2 (germline): KGHSH, LQKENI. CDR3 in amino acids: CASLLGGMNTEAFF. In DNA form, the CDR3 reads TGTGCCAGCCTCCTTGGCGGGATGAACACTGAAGCTTTCTTT.